This passage covers 24 T cell receptor beta chains from one sample sequenced in a study of control samples from healthy donors and cancer patients. Data came from immunoSEQ multiplex PCR; TCRdb stores just in-frame clones and leaves some out. The sample shows about 180,000 clones, roughly 90% of them seen only once. Source material: blood. These receptors were obtained from a woman aged 45 to 65 in good health.

Remarks on this clone: Different DNA sequences within this sample yield the same CDR3. The rearrangement uses TRBV2 and TRBJ1-2; D is unresolved. V was trimmed by 1 base and J by 4 bases, leaving 1 base between them. The CDR3 has 11 amino acids. Germline V gene lookup returns CDR1 SNHLY and CDR2 FYNNEI. In DNA form, the CDR3 reads TGTGCCAGCAGTGAAGTCTATGGCTACACCTTC. Its translation is CASSEVYGYTF.

The rearrangement uses TRBV28 and TRBJ1-5, with D maybe TRBD1 (6 bases). Deletions cut 6 bases from V and 0 bases from J, with 15 bases between. Germline V gene data show CDR1 as MDHEN and CDR2 as SYDVKM. This CDR3 spans 16 amino acids. CDR3 loop: CASRLGGRGSNQPQHF. CDR3 DNA: TGTGCCAGCAGGCTAGGGGGACGCGGTAGCAATCAGCCCCAGCATTTT.

The J gene is TRBJ1-5, the V gene TRBV7-2, with a weak D call TRBD1 (5 bases). The CDR3 sequence is 14 residues long. Germline V gives CDR1 SGHTA, CDR2 FQGNSA. Between the trimmed V and J ends, which lost 3 bases and 7 bases, there was a span of 13 bases. The CDR3 is CASSLQGTRQPQHF. The CDR3 coding sequence is TGTGCCAGCAGCTTGCAGGGTACCCGACAGCCCCAGCATTTT.

The chain employs TRBV9 and TRBJ1-6; a weak D match, TRBD1 (5 bases). There are 13 residues in the CDR3. Per the germline V gene, CDR1 is SGDLS and CDR2 is YYNGEE. The V end lost 0 bases, the J end lost 7 bases, and 5 bases lay between the germline ends. Here the CDR3 reads CASSVGDNSPLHF. In DNA, the CDR3 is TGTGCCAGCAGCGTAGGGGACAATTCACCCCTCCACTTT.

The V gene is TRBV24-1, the J gene TRBJ2-2; 11 bases are a match to TRBD1. The trim removed 3 bases at V and 4 bases at J, leaving 3 bases unmatched. This CDR3 is 16 amino acids long. In germline, CDR1 is KGHDR, CDR2 SFDVKD. The DNA of the CDR3 is TGTGCCACCAGTGATCCCGGACAGGGGGCCACCGGGGAGCTGTTTTTT. Encoded protein: CATSDPGQGATGELFF.

The rearrangement uses TRBV2 and TRBJ2-5, with D possibly being TRBD2 (6 bases). This CDR3 contains 16 residues. CDR1 is SNHLY, CDR2 FYNNEI, per germline. The germline V and J ends were trimmed by 4 bases and 5 bases, with 20 bases remaining between them. The CDR3 bases are TGTGCCAGCAGTGTTCCCGGAGGGGCTGGTTGGGAGACCCAGTACTTC. It codes for CASSVPGGAGWETQYF.

The chain has TRBV6-6 and TRBJ1-2; 8 bases are a match to TRBD1. Germline lookup yields CDR1 MNHNY and CDR2 SVGAGI (reference sequence). Losses at the gene ends were 6 bases for V and 4 bases for J; bases not matched to a gene: 7. The CDR3 extends over 14 amino acids. CDR3 bases: TGTGCCAGCAGCCAACAGGGGACAGGCTATGGCTACACCTTC. Protein sequence: CASSQQGTGYGYTF.

V usage is TRBV7-3 and J usage is TRBJ2-5, with 8 bases that match TRBD2. The trim removed 5 bases at V and 5 bases at J, leaving 4 bases unmatched. From germline, CDR1 is SGHTA and CDR2 FQGTGA. The length of the CDR3 is 13 residues. As DNA, the CDR3 is TGTGCCAGCAGCCACGGGGGGGGCGAGACCCAGTACTTC. Translating gives CASSHGGGETQYF.

The genes are TRBV7-2 and TRBJ1-2; 11 positions match TRBD1. Per the germline V gene, CDR1 is SGHTA and CDR2 is FQGNSA. The CDR3 contains 14 residues. V shed 5 bases, J shed 8 bases, and the junction held 7 bases outside the gene matches. The CDR3 DNA follows: TGTGCCAGCAGCCGGGACAGGGGGATCGGGGGCTACACCTTC. Translated: CASSRDRGIGGYTF. Complete variable domain (other parts from reference TRBV7-2 and TRBJ1-2): GAGVSQSPSNKVTEKGKDVELRCDPISGHTALYWYRQSLGQGLEFLIYFQGNSAPDKSGLPSDRFSAERTGGSVSTLTIQRTQQEDSAVYLCASSRDRGIGGYTFGSGTRLTVV.

The J gene is TRBJ1-2, the V gene TRBV19; D is unclear. CDR1 and CDR2 (germline): LNHDA, SQIVND (reference sequence). The CDR3 spans 15 residues. V was trimmed by 4 bases and J by 2 bases, leaving 14 bases between them. CDR3: CASSKNPGFNYGYTF. The CDR3 DNA is TGTGCCAGTAGTAAGAACCCAGGCTTCAACTATGGCTACACCTTC. Together with reference TRBV19 and TRBJ1-2, the CDR3 gives the full variable domain: DGGITQSPKYLFRKEGQNVTLSCEQNLNHDAMYWYRQDPGQGLRLIYYSQIVNDFQKGDIAEGYSVSREKKESFPLTVTSAQKNPTAFYLCASSKNPGFNYGYTFGSGTRLTVV.

J is TRBJ2-3 and V is TRBV6-6; D is unclear. V dropped 4 bases and J dropped 4 bases, with 9 bases sitting between them. Germline CDR1 reads MNHNY; CDR2 reads SVGAGI (reference sequence). The CDR3 contains 13 residues. CDR3 residues: CASSSGPPDTQYF. The CDR3 coding sequence is TGTGCCAGCAGTTCTGGTCCGCCAGATACGCAGTATTTT.

The chain is built from TRBV28 and TRBJ1-2; a possible D gene is TRBD1 (5 bases). The germline V and J ends were trimmed by 3 bases and 8 bases, with 10 bases remaining between them. CDR3 length: 12 amino acids. Germline loops: CDR1 MDHEN, CDR2 SYDVKM. The CDR3: CASSFRVLGYTF. The CDR3 DNA follows: TGTGCCAGCAGTTTCAGGGTCCTCGGCTACACCTTC.

This clone appeared a single time. The rearrangement links TRBV27 to TRBJ2-1; TRBD2 matches at 8 bases. The CDR3 length is 15 residues. Per the germline V gene, CDR1 is MNHEY and CDR2 is SMNVEV (reference sequence). V lost 3 bases, J lost 5 bases, and 6 bases stayed unmatched. CDR3 sequence (DNA): TGTGCCAGCAGTTTTATAGGACTAGCCCACAATGAGCAGTTCTTC. It encodes CASSFIGLAHNEQFF.

The chain combines TRBV28 with TRBJ1-4; D remains ambiguous. Germline CDR1 is MDHEN and CDR2 is SYDVKM. V dropped 7 bases and J dropped 10 bases, with 16 bases sitting between them. This CDR3 contains 13 residues. The CDR3 protein is CASTYRQLGKLFF. The DNA of the CDR3 is TGTGCCAGCACCTACCGGCAACTTGGAAAACTGTTTTTT.

The V gene is TRBV7-3, the J gene TRBJ2-2; the D is unclear. The V gene's germline CDR1 is SGHTA and CDR2 FQGTGA. This CDR3 region has 15 residues. The V end lost 1 base, the J end lost 6 bases, and 12 bases lay between the germline ends. CDR3 bases: TGTGCCAGCAGCTTAATGAGCCTTTCGGCCGGGGAGCTGTTTTTT. Protein sequence: CASSLMSLSAGELFF.

The CDR3 region is CAWSDGVYTQYF. The CDR3 DNA sequence: TGTGCCTGGAGTGACGGTGTATATACGCAGTATTTT. This chain uses TRBV30 with TRBJ2-3; no clear D. The CDR3 length is 12 residues. V lost 1 base, J lost 7 bases, and 9 bases lay in between. CDR1 and CDR2 (germline): GTSNPN, SVGIG (reference sequence). Full variable domain (missing parts from reference TRBV30 and TRBJ2-3): SQTIHQWPATLVQPVGSPLSLECTVEGTSNPNLYWYRQAAGRGLQLLFYSVGIGQISSEVPQNLSASRPQDRQFILSSKKLLLSDSGFYLCAWSDGVYTQYFGPGTRLTVL.

The chain couples TRBV27 to TRBJ2-2, with D hard to call. CDR3 size: 13 residues. Germline CDR1 reads MNHEY; CDR2 reads SMNVEV (reference sequence). In DNA form, the CDR3 reads TGTCCCCGCAGGCCGGCGCGCGCCGGGGAGCTGTTTTTT. It codes for CPRRPARAGELFF.

This chain uses TRBV7-9 with TRBJ1-2, with 7 bases lining up with TRBD1. This CDR3 spans 14 amino acids. V was clipped by 5 bases and J by 6 bases; unmatched bases: 9. Germline V gene data show CDR1 as SEHNR and CDR2 as FQNEAQ (reference sequence). The CDR3 loop reads CASSPMTGIHGYTF. CDR3 in DNA: TGTGCCAGCAGCCCGATGACAGGGATCCATGGCTACACCTTC.

The V and J genes are TRBV4-3 and TRBJ2-5; 8 bases match TRBD1. The germline gives CDR1 LGHNA, CDR2 YSLEER. The CDR3 length is 15 residues. Losses at the gene ends were 5 bases for V and 5 bases for J; bases not matched to a gene: 10. CDR3 in amino acids: CASSYGQGLGETQYF. CDR3 DNA sequence: TGCGCCAGCAGCTACGGACAGGGATTAGGGGAGACCCAGTACTTC.

V usage is TRBV5-1 and J usage is TRBJ2-1; D might be TRBD2 (5 bases). Germline V CDR1 and CDR2: SGHRS, YFSETQ. The CDR3 consists of 14 residues. V gave up 2 bases and J gave up 9 bases, with 15 bases separating them. The CDR3 loop reads CASSLNTRSPEQFF. DNA of the CDR3: TGCGCCAGCAGCTTAAATACTAGGAGCCCTGAGCAGTTCTTC. The whole variable domain, remainder taken from reference TRBV5-1 and TRBJ2-1, is KAGVTQTPRYLIKTRGQQVTLSCSPISGHRSVSWYQQTPGQGLQFLFEYFSETQRNKGNFPGRFSGRQFSNSRSEMNVSTLELGDSALYLCASSLNTRSPEQFFGPGTRLTVL.

V gene TRBV7-2 combines with J gene TRBJ1-2, with TRBD1 as a possible D gene (6 bases). The V gene's germline CDR1 is SGHTA and CDR2 FQGNSA. The CDR3 contains 16 residues. V was shortened by 5 bases and J by 4 bases, with 20 bases between the two germline ends. The CDR3 bases are TGTGCCAGCAGCATCGCTGGACAGCGCACAGGCTATGGCTACACCTTC. Its translation is CASSIAGQRTGYGYTF.

The rearrangement uses TRBV29-1 and TRBJ1-2; perhaps TRBD1 as D (5 bases). There are 12 residues in the CDR3. Germline CDR1 and CDR2: SQVTM and ANQGSEA. V lost 7 bases, J lost 4 bases, and 13 bases lay in between. DNA for the CDR3: TGCAGCGCCGGGGGGGGGAGCTATGGCTACACCTTC. This translates into CSAGGGSYGYTF.

This sequence joins TRBV19 and TRBJ1-5; 8 bases align to TRBD1. Germline loops: CDR1 LNHDA, CDR2 SQIVND (reference sequence). Trimming cost V 6 bases and J 5 bases; bases outside gene matches: 18. The CDR3 sequence is 18 residues long. The chain's CDR3 is CASSPLRTGTYDYQPQHF. The DNA for the CDR3 is TGTGCCAGTAGCCCGCTACGGACAGGGACTTACGATTATCAGCCCCAGCATTTT.

This rearrangement joins TRBV15 to TRBJ1-3; 7 bases map to TRBD1. V shed 2 bases and J 5 bases; nucleotides not matched to a gene: 12. Germline loops: CDR1 LNHNV, CDR2 YYDKDF (reference sequence). The length of the CDR3 is 17 residues. The CDR3, as DNA: TGTGCCACCAGCAGACTACCGGCGACAGGGTCCAGAAACACCATATATTTT. It translates to CATSRLPATGSRNTIYF. The complete variable domain, with remaining parts taken from reference TRBV15 and TRBJ1-3, reads DAMVIQNPRYQVTQFGKPVTLSCSQTLNHNVMYWYQQKSSQAPKLLFHYYDKDFNNEADTPDNFQSRRPNTSFCFLDIRSPGLGDTAMYLCATSRLPATGSRNTIYFGEGSWLTVV.